The rows below give T cell receptor beta chains drawn from one sample of a study of neurological immune-mediated disorders. TCRdb independently ran MiXCR on the 5' RACE reads; one entry per CDR3 protein. In the table there are some 78,000 distinct CDR3 sequences, about 5.5% of which are singletons. Sequencing was carried out using PBMCs. The receptors were gathered from a woman aged 30 to 39 with multiple sclerosis. CDR3s include the opening cysteine and the closing phenylalanine or tryptophan. The D gene is left open where the match is weak. Not every row has a clone size; where given, it reads once, few, many or a size class.

v_gene: TRBV20-1; abundance: many; d_gene: TRBD2; j_gene: TRBJ2-1; CDR3nt: TGCAGTGCTGCCGCTGGCGGGAGTTCCTACAATGAGCAGTTCTTC; CDR3aa: CSAAAGGSSYNEQFF
v_gene: TRBV5-5; abundance: many; d_gene: .; j_gene: TRBJ2-5; CDR3nt: TGTGCCAGCAGCTTAGTTATTGAGACCCAGTACTTC; CDR3aa: CASSLVIETQYF
v_gene: TRBV5-1; abundance: many; d_gene: TRBD1; j_gene: TRBJ2-5; CDR3nt: TGCGCCAGCAGCTTGGACTCAGGGACAGCCGAGACCCAGTACTTC; CDR3aa: CASSLDSGTAETQYF
v_gene: TRBV5-1; abundance: many; d_gene: TRBD1; j_gene: TRBJ1-6; CDR3nt: TGCGCCAGCAGCTTGGGACAGGGGGCGAATTCACCCCTCCACTTT; CDR3aa: CASSLGQGANSPLHF
v_gene: TRBV5-6; abundance: many; d_gene: .; j_gene: TRBJ2-1; CDR3nt: TGTGCCAGCAGCTTAGGACGTTTGGATGAGCAGTTCTTC; CDR3aa: CASSLGRLDEQFF
v_gene: TRBV7-9; abundance: many; d_gene: .; j_gene: TRBJ2-6; CDR3nt: TGTGCCAGCAGCTTCTTACAGGGACGAGTGGCTGGGGCCAACGTCCTGACTTTC; CDR3aa: CASSFLQGRVAGANVLTF
v_gene: TRBV28; abundance: many; d_gene: .; j_gene: TRBJ2-4; CDR3nt: TGTGCCAGCAGTTTAGAAGGGCTCCAAAAAAACATTCAGTACTTC; CDR3aa: CASSLEGLQKNIQYF
v_gene: TRBV7-6; abundance: many; d_gene: TRBD2; j_gene: TRBJ2-3; CDR3nt: TGTGCCAGCAGCTCGAGACTAGCGGGAGGTGGGACAGATACGCAGTATTTT; CDR3aa: CASSSRLAGGGTDTQYF
v_gene: TRBV4-1; abundance: many; d_gene: .; j_gene: TRBJ2-2; CDR3nt: TGCGCCAGCAGCCAAGATAGGTTGGGTGGCGGGGAGCTGTTTTTT; CDR3aa: CASSQDRLGGGELFF
v_gene: TRBV20-1; abundance: many; d_gene: TRBD2; j_gene: TRBJ2-3; CDR3nt: TGCAGTGCCCGACCGAGCGGGACTAGCATTCCTTCGCAGTATTTT; CDR3aa: CSARPSGTSIPSQYF
v_gene: TRBV5-1; abundance: many; d_gene: TRBD2; j_gene: TRBJ2-1; CDR3nt: TGCGCCAGCAGTAGTGTAGCGGGCTTAAACAATGAGCAGTTCTTC; CDR3aa: CASSSVAGLNNEQFF
v_gene: TRBV7-2; abundance: many; d_gene: .; j_gene: TRBJ2-2; CDR3nt: TGTGCCAGCAGCTTAAGACAGTCGAACACCGGGGAGCTGTTTTTT; CDR3aa: CASSLRQSNTGELFF
v_gene: TRBV27; abundance: few; d_gene: .; j_gene: TRBJ2-1; CDR3nt: TGTGCCAGCAGTCCGGGGGTTAGCTCCTACAATGAGCAGTTCTTC; CDR3aa: CASSPGVSSYNEQFF
v_gene: TRBV5-6; abundance: .; d_gene: .; j_gene: TRBJ2-2; CDR3nt: TGTGCCAGCAGCTTGGTTATAGTAATCGACGTTCCGGGAAACACCGGGGAGCTGTTTTTT; CDR3aa: CASSLVIVIDVPGNTGELFF
v_gene: TRBV5-1; abundance: many; d_gene: .; j_gene: TRBJ2-1; CDR3nt: TGCGCCAGCAGCTTGGTGCAGGCGCCCTACAATGAGCAGTTCTTC; CDR3aa: CASSLVQAPYNEQFF
v_gene: TRBV20-1; abundance: many; d_gene: .; j_gene: TRBJ2-3; CDR3nt: TGCAGTGCTAGCTTGCCAAGCACAGATACGCAGTATTTT; CDR3aa: CSASLPSTDTQYF